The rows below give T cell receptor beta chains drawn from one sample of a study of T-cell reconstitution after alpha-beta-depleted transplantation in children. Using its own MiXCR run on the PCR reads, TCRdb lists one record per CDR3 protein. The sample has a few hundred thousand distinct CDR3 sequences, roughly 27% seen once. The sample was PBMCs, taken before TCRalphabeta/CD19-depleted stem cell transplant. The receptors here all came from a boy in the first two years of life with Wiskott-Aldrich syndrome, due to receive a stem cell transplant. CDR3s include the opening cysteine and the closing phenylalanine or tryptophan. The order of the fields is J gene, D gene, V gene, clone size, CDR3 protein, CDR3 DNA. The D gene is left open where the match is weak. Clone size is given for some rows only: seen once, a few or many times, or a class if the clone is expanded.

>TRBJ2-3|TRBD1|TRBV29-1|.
CSGSPTGEGTDTQYF
TGCAGCGGCTCTCCAACAGGGGAAGGCACAGATACGCAGTATTTT
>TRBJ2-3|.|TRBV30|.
CAWSGLLDTQYF
TGTGCCTGGAGTGGACTTTTGGATACGCAGTATTTT
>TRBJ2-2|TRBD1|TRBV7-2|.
CASSNRGRELFF
TGTGCCAGCAGCAACAGGGGGCGGGAGCTGTTTTTT
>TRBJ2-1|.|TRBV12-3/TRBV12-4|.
CASSSSSGRSEQFF
.
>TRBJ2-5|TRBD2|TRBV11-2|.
CASSLAGTSKPPTQYF
TGTGCCAGCAGCTTAGCCGGGACTAGTAAACCGCCGACCCAGTACTTC
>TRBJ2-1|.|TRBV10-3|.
CAISVERYNEQFF
TGTGCCATCAGTGTCGAGCGGTACAATGAGCAGTTCTTC
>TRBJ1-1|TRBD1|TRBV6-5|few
CASSYRTGNTEAFF
TGTGCCAGCAGTTACCGGACAGGGAACACTGAGGCTTTCTTT
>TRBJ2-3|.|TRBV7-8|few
CASSLLGATSTDTQYF
TGTGCCAGCAGCTTACTCGGAGCTACTAGCACAGATACGCAGTATTTT
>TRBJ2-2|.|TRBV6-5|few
CASSATRTHTGELFF
TGTGCCAGCAGTGCTACTCGAACACACACCGGGGAGCTGTTTTTT
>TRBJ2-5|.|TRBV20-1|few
CSAKNIQETQYF
TGCAGTGCTAAGAATATCCAAGAGACCCAGTACTTC
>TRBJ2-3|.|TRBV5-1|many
CASSLGGADTQYF
TGCGCCAGCAGCTTGGGGGGCGCAGATACGCAGTATTTT
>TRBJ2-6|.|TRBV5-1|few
CASSLQGRSSGANVLTF
TGCGCCAGCAGCTTGCAGGGGAGGAGCTCTGGGGCCAACGTCCTGACTTTC
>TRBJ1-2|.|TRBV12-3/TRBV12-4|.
CASSLGAGGPSGYTF
TGTGCCAGCAGTTTAGGAGCCGGAGGTCCCTCGGGCTACACCTTC
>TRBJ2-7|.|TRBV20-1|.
CSARDSVGGRNTTYEQYF
TGCAGTGCTAGAGATTCGGTAGGGGGACGAAATACCACCTACGAGCAGTACTTC
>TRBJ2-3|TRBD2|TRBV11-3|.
CASSSSSGSVADTQYF
TGTGCCAGCAGCTCCTCGAGCGGGAGCGTCGCAGATACGCAGTATTTT
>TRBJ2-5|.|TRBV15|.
CATSREGAGETQYF
TGTGCCACCAGCAGAGAGGGGGCAGGGGAGACCCAGTACTTC
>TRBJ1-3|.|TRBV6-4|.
CASSDSDRSSSGNTIYF
TGTGCCAGCAGTGACTCCGACAGGTCCAGCTCTGGAAACACCATATATTTT
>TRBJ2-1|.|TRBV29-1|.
CSVVFGGTPDYNEQFF
TGCAGCGTTGTGTTTGGCGGGACTCCTGACTACAATGAGCAGTTCTTC
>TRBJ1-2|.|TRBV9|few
CASSVGTGSTNYGYTF
TGTGCCAGCAGCGTAGGGACCGGGAGCACTAACTATGGCTACACCTTC
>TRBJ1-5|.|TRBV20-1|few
CSAIQGNSNQPQHF
TGCAGTGCGATACAGGGAAATAGCAATCAGCCCCAGCATTTT
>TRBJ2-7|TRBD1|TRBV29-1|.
CSVEDGQVPPYEQYF
TGCAGCGTTGAAGATGGACAGGTCCCGCCCTACGAGCAGTACTTC
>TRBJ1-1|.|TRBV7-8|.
CASSQGSMNTEAFF
TGTGCCAGCAGCCAAGGCAGTATGAACACTGAAGCTTTCTTT
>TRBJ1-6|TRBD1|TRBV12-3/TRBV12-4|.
CASSLGLGQGDSPLHF
TGTGCCAGCAGTTTAGGTTTGGGACAGGGAGACTCACCCCTCCACTTT
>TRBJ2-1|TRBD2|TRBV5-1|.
CASSVPSGSNEQFF
TGCGCCAGCAGCGTCCCTAGCGGGAGCAATGAGCAGTTCTTC
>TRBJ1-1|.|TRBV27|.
CASSSGGQGNTEAFF
TGTGCCAGCAGTTCGGGCGGGCAGGGAAACACTGAAGCTTTCTTT
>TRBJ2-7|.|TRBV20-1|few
CSAREPGVYEQYF
TGCAGTGCTAGAGAGCCAGGGGTCTACGAGCAGTACTTC
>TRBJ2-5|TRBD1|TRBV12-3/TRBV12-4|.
CASSFGTAAKETQYF
TGTGCCAGCAGTTTCGGGACAGCAGCTAAAGAGACCCAGTACTTC
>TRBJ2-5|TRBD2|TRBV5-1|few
CASNSAGEIPGTQYF
TGCGCCAGCAATTCAGCGGGAGAGATCCCAGGGACCCAGTACTTC